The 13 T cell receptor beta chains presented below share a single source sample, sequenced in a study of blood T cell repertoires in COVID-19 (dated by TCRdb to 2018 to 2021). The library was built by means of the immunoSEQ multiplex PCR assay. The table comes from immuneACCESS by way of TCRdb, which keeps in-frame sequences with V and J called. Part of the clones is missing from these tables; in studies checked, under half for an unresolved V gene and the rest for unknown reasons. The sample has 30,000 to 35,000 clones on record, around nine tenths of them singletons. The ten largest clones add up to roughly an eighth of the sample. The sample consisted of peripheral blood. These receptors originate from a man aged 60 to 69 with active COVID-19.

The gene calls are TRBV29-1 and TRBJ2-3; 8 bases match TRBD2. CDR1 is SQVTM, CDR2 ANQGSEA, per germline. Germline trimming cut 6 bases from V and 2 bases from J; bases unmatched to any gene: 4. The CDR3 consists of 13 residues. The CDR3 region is CSVRGASTDTQYF. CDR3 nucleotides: TGCAGCGTGCGGGGGGCCTCCACAGATACGCAGTATTTT.

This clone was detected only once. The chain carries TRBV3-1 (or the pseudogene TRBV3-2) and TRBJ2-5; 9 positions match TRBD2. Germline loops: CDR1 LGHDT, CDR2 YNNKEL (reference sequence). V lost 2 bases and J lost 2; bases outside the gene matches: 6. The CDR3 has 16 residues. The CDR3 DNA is TGTGCCAGCAGCCAAATGGGCGGGGGGGCTCAAGAGACCCAGTACTTC. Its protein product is CASSQMGGGAQETQYF.

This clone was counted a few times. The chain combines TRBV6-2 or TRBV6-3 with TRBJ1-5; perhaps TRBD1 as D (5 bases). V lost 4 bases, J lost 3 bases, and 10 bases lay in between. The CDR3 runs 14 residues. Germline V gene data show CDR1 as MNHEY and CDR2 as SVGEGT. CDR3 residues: CASSSGIPNQPQHF. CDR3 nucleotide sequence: TGTGCCAGCAGTTCAGGGATACCCAATCAGCCCCAGCATTTT.

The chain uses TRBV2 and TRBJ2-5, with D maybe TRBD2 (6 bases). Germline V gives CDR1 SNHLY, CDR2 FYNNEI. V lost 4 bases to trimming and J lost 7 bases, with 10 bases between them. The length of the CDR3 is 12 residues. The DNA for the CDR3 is TGTGCCAGCAGTGTCGGGAGTGGGACCCAGTACTTC. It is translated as CASSVGSGTQYF.

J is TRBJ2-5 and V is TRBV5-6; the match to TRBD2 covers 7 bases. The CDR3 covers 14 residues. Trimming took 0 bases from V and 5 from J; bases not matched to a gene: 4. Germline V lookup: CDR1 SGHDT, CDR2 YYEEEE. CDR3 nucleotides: TGTGCCAGCAGCTTGGTGGGAGCGGGGGAGACCCAGTACTTC. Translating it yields CASSLVGAGETQYF.

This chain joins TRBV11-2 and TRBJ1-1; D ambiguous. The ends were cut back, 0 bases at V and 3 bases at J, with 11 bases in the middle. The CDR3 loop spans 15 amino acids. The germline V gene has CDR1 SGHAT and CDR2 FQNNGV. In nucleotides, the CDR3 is TGTGCCAGCAGCTTAGATCCCGGAGGGTACACTGAAGCTTTCTTT. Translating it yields CASSLDPGGYTEAFF.

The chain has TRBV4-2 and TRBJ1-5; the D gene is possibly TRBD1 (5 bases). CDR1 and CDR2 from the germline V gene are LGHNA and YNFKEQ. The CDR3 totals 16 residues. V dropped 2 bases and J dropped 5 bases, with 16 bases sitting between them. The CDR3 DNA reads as TGTGCCAGCAGCCAACCCTCCGGGGGGGGAGATCAGCCCCAGCATTTT. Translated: CASSQPSGGGDQPQHF.

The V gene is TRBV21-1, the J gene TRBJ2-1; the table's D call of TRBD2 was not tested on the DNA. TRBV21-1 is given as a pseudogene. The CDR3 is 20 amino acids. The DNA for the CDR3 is TGTGCCAGCAGCTTCCGAATCGGGACTAGCGGTCCCATCAGACGCAATGAGCAGTTCTTC. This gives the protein CASSFRIGTSGPIRRNEQFF.

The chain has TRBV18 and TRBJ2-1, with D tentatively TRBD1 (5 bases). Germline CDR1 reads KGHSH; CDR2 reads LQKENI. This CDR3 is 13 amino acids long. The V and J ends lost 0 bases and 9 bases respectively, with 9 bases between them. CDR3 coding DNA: TGTGCCAGCTCACCACCGATGGGGCTTGAGCAGTTCTTC. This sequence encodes CASSPPMGLEQFF.

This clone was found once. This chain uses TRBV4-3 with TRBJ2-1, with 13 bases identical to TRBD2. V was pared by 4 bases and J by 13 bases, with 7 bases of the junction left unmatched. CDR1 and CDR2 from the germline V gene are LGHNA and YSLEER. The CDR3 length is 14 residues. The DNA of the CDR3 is TGCGCCAGCAGCCGGACTAGCGGGAGCGATATCCAGTTCTTC. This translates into CASSRTSGSDIQFF.

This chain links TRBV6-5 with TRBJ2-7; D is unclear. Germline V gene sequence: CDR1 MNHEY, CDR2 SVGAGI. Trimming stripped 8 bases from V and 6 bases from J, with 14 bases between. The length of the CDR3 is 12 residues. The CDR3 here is CASYALPSEQYF. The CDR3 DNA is TGTGCCAGCTACGCTCTACCTTCCGAGCAGTACTTC.

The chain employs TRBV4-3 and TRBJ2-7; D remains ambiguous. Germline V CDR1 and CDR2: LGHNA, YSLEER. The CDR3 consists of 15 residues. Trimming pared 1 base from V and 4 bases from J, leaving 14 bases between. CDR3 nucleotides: TGCGCCAGCAGCCAAGGCTCCGGTGTACCTTACGAGCAGTACTTC. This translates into CASSQGSGVPYEQYF.

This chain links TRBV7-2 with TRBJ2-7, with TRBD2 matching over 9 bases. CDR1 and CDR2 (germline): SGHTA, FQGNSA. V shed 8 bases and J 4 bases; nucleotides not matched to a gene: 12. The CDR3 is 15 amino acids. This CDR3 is CASSNGGRARYEQYF. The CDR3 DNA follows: TGTGCCAGCTCGAATGGCGGGAGGGCTCGGTACGAGCAGTACTTC.